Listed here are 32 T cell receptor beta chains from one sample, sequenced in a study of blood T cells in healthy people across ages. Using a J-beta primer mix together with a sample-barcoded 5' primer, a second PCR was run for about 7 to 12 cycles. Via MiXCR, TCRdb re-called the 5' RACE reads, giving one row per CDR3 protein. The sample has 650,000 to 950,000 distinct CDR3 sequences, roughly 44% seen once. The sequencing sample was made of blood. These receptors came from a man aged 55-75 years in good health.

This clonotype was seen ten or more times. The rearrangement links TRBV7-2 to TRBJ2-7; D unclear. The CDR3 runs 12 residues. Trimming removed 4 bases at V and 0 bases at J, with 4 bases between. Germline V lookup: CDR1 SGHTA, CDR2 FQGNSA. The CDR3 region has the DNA TGTGCCAGCAGCTCCCCCTCCTACGAGCAGTACTTC. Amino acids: CASSSPSYEQYF.

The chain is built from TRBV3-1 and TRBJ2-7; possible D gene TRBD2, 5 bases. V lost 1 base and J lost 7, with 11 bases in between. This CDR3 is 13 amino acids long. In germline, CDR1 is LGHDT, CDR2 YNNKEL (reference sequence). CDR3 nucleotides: TGTGCCAGCAGCCAAGGAATCCCGGGGGAGCAGTACTTC. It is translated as CASSQGIPGEQYF.

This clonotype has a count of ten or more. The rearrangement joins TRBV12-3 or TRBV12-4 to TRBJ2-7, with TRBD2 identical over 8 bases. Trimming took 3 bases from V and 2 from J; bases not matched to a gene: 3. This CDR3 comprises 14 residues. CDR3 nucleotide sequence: TGTGCCAGCAGTTTCGGGGGGGGAACCTACGAGCAGTACTTC. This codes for CASSFGGGTYEQYF.

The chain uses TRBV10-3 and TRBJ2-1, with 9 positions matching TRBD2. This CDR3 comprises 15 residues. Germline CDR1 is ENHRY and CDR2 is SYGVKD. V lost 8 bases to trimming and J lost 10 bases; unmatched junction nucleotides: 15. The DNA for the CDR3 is TGTGCCATCGAAAGCGGGGGGTGGGAGGGATCCGAGCAGTTCTTC. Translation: CAIESGGWEGSEQFF.

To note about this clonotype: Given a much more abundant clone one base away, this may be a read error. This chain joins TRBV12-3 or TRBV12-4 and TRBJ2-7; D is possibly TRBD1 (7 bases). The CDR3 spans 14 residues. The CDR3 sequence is CAGRPQGGYDEQYF. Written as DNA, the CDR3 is TGTGCCGGCAGGCCCCAGGGGGGCTACGACGAGCAGTACTTC.

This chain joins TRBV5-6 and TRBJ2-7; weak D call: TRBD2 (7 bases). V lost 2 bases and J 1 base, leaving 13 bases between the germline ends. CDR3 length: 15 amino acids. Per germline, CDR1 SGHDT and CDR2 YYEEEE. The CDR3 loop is CASSFGGAKSYEQYF. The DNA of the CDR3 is TGTGCCAGCAGCTTTGGGGGGGCGAAGTCCTACGAGCAGTACTTC.

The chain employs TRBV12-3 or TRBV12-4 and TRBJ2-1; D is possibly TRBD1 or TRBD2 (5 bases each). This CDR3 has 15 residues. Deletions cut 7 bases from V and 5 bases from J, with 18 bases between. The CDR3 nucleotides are TGTGCCAGCAACCGAGGGGACGGACCCCACAATGAGCAGTTCTTC. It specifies CASNRGDGPHNEQFF.

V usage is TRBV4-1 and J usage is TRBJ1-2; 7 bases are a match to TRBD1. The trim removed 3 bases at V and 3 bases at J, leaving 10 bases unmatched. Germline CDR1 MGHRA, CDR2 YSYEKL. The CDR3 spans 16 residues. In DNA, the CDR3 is TGCGCCAGCAGCCAGACTCCCCAACAGGGGTACTATGGCTACACCTTC. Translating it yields CASSQTPQQGYYGYTF.

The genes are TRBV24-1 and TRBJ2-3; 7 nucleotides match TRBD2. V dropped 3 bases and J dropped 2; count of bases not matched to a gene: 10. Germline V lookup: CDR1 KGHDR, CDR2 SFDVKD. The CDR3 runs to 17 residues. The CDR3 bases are TGTGCCACCAGTGATCGGACTAGACTGGGGGTCACAGATACGCAGTATTTT. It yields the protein CATSDRTRLGVTDTQYF.

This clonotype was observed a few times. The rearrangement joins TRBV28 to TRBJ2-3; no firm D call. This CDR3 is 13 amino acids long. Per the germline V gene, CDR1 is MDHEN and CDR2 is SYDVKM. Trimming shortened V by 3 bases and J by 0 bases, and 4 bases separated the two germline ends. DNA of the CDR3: TGTGCCAGCAGTTTTGGTAGCACAGATACGCAGTATTTT. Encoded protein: CASSFGSTDTQYF.

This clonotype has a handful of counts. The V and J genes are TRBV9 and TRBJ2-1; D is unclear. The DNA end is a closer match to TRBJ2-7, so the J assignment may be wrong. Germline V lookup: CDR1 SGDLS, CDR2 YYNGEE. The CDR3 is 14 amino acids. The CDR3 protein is CASSPSQAPYEQYF. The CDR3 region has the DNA TGTGCCAGCAGCCCTAGTCAGGCCCCCTACGAGCAGTACTTC.

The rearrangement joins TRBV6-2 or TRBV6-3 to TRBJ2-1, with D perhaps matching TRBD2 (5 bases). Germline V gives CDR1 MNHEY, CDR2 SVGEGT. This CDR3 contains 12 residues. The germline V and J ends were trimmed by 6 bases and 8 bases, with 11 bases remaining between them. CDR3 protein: CASSELGYEQFF. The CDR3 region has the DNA TGTGCCAGCAGCGAACTAGGCTATGAGCAGTTCTTC.

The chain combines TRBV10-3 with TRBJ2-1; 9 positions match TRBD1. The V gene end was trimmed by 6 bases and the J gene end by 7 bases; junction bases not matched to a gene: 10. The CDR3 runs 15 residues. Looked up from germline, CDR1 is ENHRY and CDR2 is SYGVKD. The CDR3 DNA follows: TGTGCCATCAGCGAACGGGACAGGGTTAGAAATGAGCAGTTCTTC. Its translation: CAISERDRVRNEQFF.

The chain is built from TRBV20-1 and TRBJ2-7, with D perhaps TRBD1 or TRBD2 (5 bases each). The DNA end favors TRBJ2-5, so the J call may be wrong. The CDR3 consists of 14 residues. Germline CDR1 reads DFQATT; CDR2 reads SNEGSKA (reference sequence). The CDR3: CSARRDPKRETQYF. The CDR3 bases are TGCAGTGCTAGACGGGACCCGAAGCGGGAGACCCAGTACTTC.

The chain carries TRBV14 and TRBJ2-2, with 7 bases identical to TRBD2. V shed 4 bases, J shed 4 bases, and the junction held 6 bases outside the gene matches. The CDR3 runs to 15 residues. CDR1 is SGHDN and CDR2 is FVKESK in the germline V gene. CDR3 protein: CASSPQAGPTGELFF. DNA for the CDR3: TGTGCCAGCAGCCCACAAGCGGGGCCCACCGGGGAGCTGTTTTTT.

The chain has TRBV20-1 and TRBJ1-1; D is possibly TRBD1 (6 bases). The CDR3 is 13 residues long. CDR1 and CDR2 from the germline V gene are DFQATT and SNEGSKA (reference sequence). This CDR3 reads CMAAGALSTEAFF. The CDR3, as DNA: TGCATGGCGGCGGGGGCTTTAAGCACTGAAGCTTTCTTT.

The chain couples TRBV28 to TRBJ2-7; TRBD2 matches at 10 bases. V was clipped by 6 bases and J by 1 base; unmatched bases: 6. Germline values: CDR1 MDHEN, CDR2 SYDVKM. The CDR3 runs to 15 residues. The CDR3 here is CASRIAGGYSYEQYF. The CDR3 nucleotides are TGTGCCAGCAGGATAGCGGGGGGCTATTCCTACGAGCAGTACTTC.

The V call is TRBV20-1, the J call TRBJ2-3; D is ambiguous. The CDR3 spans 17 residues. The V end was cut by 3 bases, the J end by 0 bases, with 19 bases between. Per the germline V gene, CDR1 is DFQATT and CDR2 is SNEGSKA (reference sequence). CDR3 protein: CSASSFLPPFSTDTQYF. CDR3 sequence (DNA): TGCAGTGCTAGTTCTTTTCTACCCCCTTTTAGCACAGATACGCAGTATTTT.

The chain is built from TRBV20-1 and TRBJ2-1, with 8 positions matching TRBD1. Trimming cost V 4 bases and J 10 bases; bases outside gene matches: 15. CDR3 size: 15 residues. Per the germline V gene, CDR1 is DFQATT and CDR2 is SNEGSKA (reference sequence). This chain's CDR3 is CSAKQTGTGRYEQFF. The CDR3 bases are TGCAGTGCTAAACAAACCGGGACAGGACGCTACGAGCAGTTCTTC.

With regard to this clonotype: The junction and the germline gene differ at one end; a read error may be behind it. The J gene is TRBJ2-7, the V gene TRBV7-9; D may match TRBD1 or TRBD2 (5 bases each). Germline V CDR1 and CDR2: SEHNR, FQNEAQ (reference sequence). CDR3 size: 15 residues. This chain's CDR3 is CTSSREGPHDYEQYF. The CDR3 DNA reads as TGTACCAGCAGCCGTGAGGGACCCCACGACTACGAGCAGTACTTC.

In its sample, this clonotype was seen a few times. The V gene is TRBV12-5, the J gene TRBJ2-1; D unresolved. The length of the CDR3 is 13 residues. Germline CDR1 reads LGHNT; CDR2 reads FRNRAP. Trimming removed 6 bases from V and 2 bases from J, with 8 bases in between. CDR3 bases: TGTGCTAGTGGCGACCTTACCTACAATGAGCAGTTCTTC. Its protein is CASGDLTYNEQFF.

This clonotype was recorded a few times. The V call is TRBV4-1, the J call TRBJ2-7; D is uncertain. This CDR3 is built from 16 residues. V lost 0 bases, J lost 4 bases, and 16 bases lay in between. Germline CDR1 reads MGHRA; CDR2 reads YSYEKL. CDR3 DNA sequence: TGCGCCAGCAGCCAAGAATCGAATATGGTGTATTACGAGCAGTACTTC. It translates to CASSQESNMVYYEQYF.

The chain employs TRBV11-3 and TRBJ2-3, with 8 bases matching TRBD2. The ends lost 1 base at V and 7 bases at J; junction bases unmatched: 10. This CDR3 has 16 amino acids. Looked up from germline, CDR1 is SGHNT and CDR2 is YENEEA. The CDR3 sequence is CASSLALAGGYHTQYF. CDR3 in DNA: TGTGCCAGCAGCTTAGCCCTAGCGGGTGGTTATCATACGCAGTATTTT.

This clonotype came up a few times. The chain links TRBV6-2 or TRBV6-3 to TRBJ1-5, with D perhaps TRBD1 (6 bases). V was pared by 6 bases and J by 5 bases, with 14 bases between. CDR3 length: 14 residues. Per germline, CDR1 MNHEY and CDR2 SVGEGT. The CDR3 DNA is TGTGCCAGCAGCTCCCATGGGGGCGATCAGCCCCAGCATTTT. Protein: CASSSHGGDQPQHF.

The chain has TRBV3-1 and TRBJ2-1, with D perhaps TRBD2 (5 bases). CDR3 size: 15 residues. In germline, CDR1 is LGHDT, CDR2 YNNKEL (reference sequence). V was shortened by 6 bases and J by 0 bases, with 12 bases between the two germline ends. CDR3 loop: CASSRTFSSYNEQFF. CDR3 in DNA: TGTGCCAGCAGTCGGACTTTTAGCTCCTACAATGAGCAGTTCTTC.

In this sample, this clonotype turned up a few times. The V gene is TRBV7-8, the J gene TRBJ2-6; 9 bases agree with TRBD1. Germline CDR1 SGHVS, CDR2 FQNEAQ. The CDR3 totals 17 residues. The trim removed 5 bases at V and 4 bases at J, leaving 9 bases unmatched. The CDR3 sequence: CASSLGQGKVGANVLTF. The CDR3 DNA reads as TGTGCCAGCAGCCTAGGACAGGGGAAAGTGGGGGCCAACGTCCTGACTTTC.

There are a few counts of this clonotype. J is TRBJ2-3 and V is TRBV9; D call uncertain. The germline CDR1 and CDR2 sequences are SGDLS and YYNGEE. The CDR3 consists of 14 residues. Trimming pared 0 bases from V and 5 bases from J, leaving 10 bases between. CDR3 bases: TGTGCCAGCAGCGTAGCTGTAGCCCGAGATACGCAGTATTTT. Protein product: CASSVAVARDTQYF.

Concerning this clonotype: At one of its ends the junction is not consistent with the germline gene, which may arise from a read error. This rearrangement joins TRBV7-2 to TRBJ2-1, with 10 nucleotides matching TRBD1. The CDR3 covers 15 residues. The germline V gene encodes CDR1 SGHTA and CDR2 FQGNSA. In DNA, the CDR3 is TGTGCCACCAGCGCGTCCGGGACAGGGGCAAATGAGCAGTTCTTC. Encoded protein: CATSASGTGANEQFF.

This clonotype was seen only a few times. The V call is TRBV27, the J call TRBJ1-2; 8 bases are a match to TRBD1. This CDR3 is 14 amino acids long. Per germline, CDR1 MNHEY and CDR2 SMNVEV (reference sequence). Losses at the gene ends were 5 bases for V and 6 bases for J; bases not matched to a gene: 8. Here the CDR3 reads CASSPWTGRNGYTF. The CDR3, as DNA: TGTGCCAGCAGTCCCTGGACAGGGCGAAATGGCTACACCTTC.

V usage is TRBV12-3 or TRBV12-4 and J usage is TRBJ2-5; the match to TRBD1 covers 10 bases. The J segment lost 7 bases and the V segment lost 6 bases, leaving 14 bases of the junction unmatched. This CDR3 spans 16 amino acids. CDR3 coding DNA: TGTGCCAGCAGCACGACAGGGGGCGCCACGTCGCGGACCCAGTACTTC. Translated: CASSTTGGATSRTQYF.

DNA of the CDR3: TGCAGTGCTAGAGTTGGCCAGGCGAGCTCCTACGAGCAGTACTTC. Protein sequence: CSARVGQASSYEQYF. The chain is built from TRBV20-1 and TRBJ2-7; D is ambiguous. The CDR3 is 15 amino acids. Germline loops: CDR1 DFQATT, CDR2 SNEGSKA (reference sequence). Trimming pared 1 base from V and 0 bases from J, leaving 13 bases between.

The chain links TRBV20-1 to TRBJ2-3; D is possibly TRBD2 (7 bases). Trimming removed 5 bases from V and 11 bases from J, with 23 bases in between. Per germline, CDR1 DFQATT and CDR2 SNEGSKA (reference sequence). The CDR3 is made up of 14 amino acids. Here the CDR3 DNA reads TGCAGTGCTGCTCCGGGGGCGGCGGGGGTCATGCAGTATTTT. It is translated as CSAAPGAAGVMQYF.